What follows are 2 T cell receptor beta chains derived from one specimen sequenced in a study of T-cell memory formation after mild COVID-19 (dated by TCRdb to about 2021). The library was obtained by 5' RACE. Sequencer: Illumina NovaSeq 6000. The public reads were quality trimmed at Q25 with fastp and then assembled into clones with MiXCR by TCRdb, keeping productive beta chains. Rows matching on CDR3 protein sequence are summarized as one entry with the most common DNA and genes. Across this sample there are around 530,000 distinct CDR3 sequences, with less than 25% seen only once. Jointly, the top ten make up under 8.5% of the sample. Sequenced sample: PBMCs or a T cell subset sorted from them (not recorded which). These receptors all stem from an adult woman who had mild COVID-19 (a few samples of this study predate the infection). The sample titles of this study are shuffled in the database, so cell type and time point are left out; the donor was told from shared clones.

The chain uses TRBV7-3 and TRBJ2-3; 12 bases line up with TRBD2. V was clipped by 1 base and J by 4 bases; unmatched bases: 9. In germline, CDR1 is SGHTA, CDR2 FQGTGA. This CDR3 comprises 18 residues. The CDR3 loop reads CASSLRLAGEVGSDTQYF. CDR3 sequence (DNA): TGTGCCAGCAGCTTAAGACTAGCGGGGGAGGTAGGGTCAGATACGCAGTATTTT.

The chain couples TRBV18 to TRBJ2-7; 9 bases agree with TRBD1. The CDR3 loop spans 15 amino acids. Germline trimming cut 5 bases from V and 6 bases from J; bases unmatched to any gene: 11. Germline CDR1 KGHSH, CDR2 LQKENI. The CDR3 loop is CASSVNRDRAREQYF. The CDR3 nucleotides are TGTGCCAGCTCAGTTAACCGGGACAGGGCACGCGAGCAGTACTTC.